This T cell receptor beta chain derives from a study of regulatory T cells in long-lasting Graves disease. Both iRepertoire HTBI primers and Arm-PCR of CDR3 regions were used to build the TCR beta libraries. TCRdb reanalysed the multiplex PCR reads using MiXCR and keeps one entry per CDR3 protein. The sample lists a few hundred thousand distinct CDR3 sequences, roughly 15% occurring once. Study conclusions and caveats: Thyroid tissue went unstudied; only peripheral blood was examined.

Time point here: newly diagnosed GD, antithyroid drugs for less than 3 months. Extracted RNA from PBMCs served as the source of the TCR library. Each patient gave 8.5 to 10 milliliters of EDTA-anticoagulated peripheral blood. This CDR3 has 15 amino acids. With V trimmed by 2 bases and J by 6 bases, 7 bases remained unmatched. Germline V gene lookup returns CDR1 MGHRA and CDR2 YSYEKL. Concerning this clonotype: The antigen is not known.

The data were also submitted as part of a second study, on T cells in Graves' hyperthyroidism and ophthalmopathy.

Sequenced here: peripheral blood mononuclear cells (PBMCs), sampled at new diagnosis, from a patient treated with antithyroid drugs. The source is a woman aged 40 to 55 with Graves disease. This chain links TRBV4-1 with TRBJ2-1; 7 bases match TRBD1. The CDR3 reads CASSQKGAGLNEQFF. The DNA of the CDR3 is TGCGCCAGCAGCCAAAAGGGGGCAGGGCTCAATGAGCAGTTCTTC.